Below, 8 T cell receptor beta chains from the same sample are listed, as sequenced in a study of OX40 agonist ivuxolimab in advanced cancers. TCRdb's table, derived via immunoSEQ multiplex PCR, lists solely in-frame clones and lacks some. Among about 79,000 clones listed, under 90% were seen once. Sample: CD4+ or CD8+ T cells sorted from blood, taken in a trial of the OX40 agonist ivuxolimab. These receptors originate from an adult with an advanced solid tumor such as melanoma, head and neck, liver or kidney cancer.

V is TRBV6-5 and J is TRBJ2-7; D remains unclear. Germline V lookup: CDR1 MNHEY, CDR2 SVGAGI. The CDR3 has 13 amino acids. The CDR3, as DNA: TGTGAATGTAGGGCACCCAACTCCTACGAGCAGTACTTC. This gives the protein CECRAPNSYEQYF.

The chain employs TRBV9 and TRBJ2-7; 7 bases are a match to TRBD1. This CDR3 region has 15 residues. V lost 3 bases, J lost 3 bases, and 9 bases stayed unmatched. Germline V lookup: CDR1 SGDLS, CDR2 YYNGEE. CDR3 amino acids: CASSESTGASYEQYF. The CDR3 DNA reads as TGTGCCAGCAGCGAGTCAACAGGGGCTAGCTACGAGCAGTACTTC.

The chain combines TRBV29-1 with TRBJ2-1; TRBD2 matches at 8 bases. V trimming: 7 bases; J trimming: 8 bases; junction bases outside the gene matches: 31. This CDR3 is built from 20 residues. CDR1 SQVTM and CDR2 ANQGSEA come from the germline V gene. DNA of the CDR3: TGCAGCGCCATACTAGCGGCATTACGTCAACGACGGGCCCCCCTCTATGAGCAGTTCTTC. Translating gives CSAILAALRQRRAPLYEQFF.

This rearrangement joins TRBV29-1 to TRBJ1-4, with D hard to call. Germline-derived CDR1 and CDR2 are SQVTM and ANQGSEA. Trimming shortened V by 5 bases and J by 4 bases, and 11 bases separated the two germline ends. This CDR3 region has 13 residues. The CDR3 coding sequence is TGCAGCGTTAGTTTAGGTTTTAATGAAAAACTGTTTTTT. The encoded protein is CSVSLGFNEKLFF.

The chain uses TRBV18 and TRBJ2-2; D uncertain. Deletions cut 3 bases from V and 3 bases from J, with 11 bases between. Germline V gene lookup returns CDR1 KGHSH and CDR2 LQKENI. The CDR3 covers 15 residues. In nucleotides, the CDR3 is TGTGCCAGCTCACCGAATGGGCCAGACACCGGGGAGCTGTTTTTT. It translates to CASSPNGPDTGELFF.

The gene calls are TRBV4-1 and TRBJ2-7; 10 bases line up with TRBD2. The V gene's germline CDR1 is MGHRA and CDR2 YSYEKL. CDR3 length equals 18 residues. The junction had 9 bases not matched to a gene; V was cut back by 1 base and J by 0 bases. The CDR3 sequence: CASSQGASSGSLSYEQYF. In DNA, the CDR3 is TGCGCCAGCAGCCAAGGCGCCTCTAGCGGGAGTCTCTCCTACGAGCAGTACTTC.

The chain has TRBV30 and TRBJ2-7, with 7 bases that match TRBD2. The CDR3 length is 15 residues. Germline V gene sequence: CDR1 GTSNPN, CDR2 SVGIG (reference sequence). The J segment lost 2 bases and the V segment lost 0 bases, leaving 7 bases of the junction unmatched. The CDR3 loop is CAWSVTRTRTYEQYF. CDR3 DNA: TGTGCCTGGAGTGTTACCCGGACTAGGACCTACGAGCAGTACTTC.

The gene calls are TRBV30 and TRBJ2-2; tentatively, D is TRBD2 (5 bases). CDR3 size: 14 residues. V lost 3 bases to trimming and J lost 5 bases, with 13 bases between them. Germline V gene sequence: CDR1 GTSNPN, CDR2 SVGIG (reference sequence). CDR3 in amino acids: CAWSPGWSTGELFF. CDR3 nucleotide sequence: TGTGCCTGGAGCCCGGGATGGAGTACCGGGGAGCTGTTTTTT.